Listed below are T cell receptor beta chains from one sample, sequenced in a study of cytomegalovirus exposure and HLA in healthy donors. Some clones are missing from TCRdb's copy, which holds only in-frame ones; the method was immunoSEQ multiplex PCR. The table shows roughly 88,000 clones, with roughly 71% occurring only once. The sequenced material came from PBMCs. Receptors were obtained from a man aged 45-65 years in good health and CMV-seronegative. CDR3s include the opening cysteine and the closing phenylalanine or tryptophan. A D gene is named only where the DNA matches it firmly. Where a row states a size, it is once, few, many or the class of an expanded clone; other rows omit it.

clone size	D gene	V gene	J gene	CDR3 DNA	CDR3 protein
NA	TRBD1	TRBV27	TRBJ1-5	TGTGCCAGCAGACGGACAGGGGGCGTCCATCAGCCCCAGCATTTT	CASRRTGGVHQPQHF
NA	NA	TRBV7-2	TRBJ1-2	TGTGCCAGCAGCTTAGGGGGGCAGGGCTATGGCTACACCTTC	CASSLGGQGYGYTF
NA	NA	TRBV5-1	TRBJ2-5	TGCGCCAGCAGCTTAATGCGGGAAGGTGACCAGTACTTC	CASSLMREGDQYF
few	TRBD1	TRBV13	TRBJ1-3	TGTGCCAGCAGGAGGGGACAGGCTACTGGAAACACCATATATTTT	CASRRGQATGNTIYF
once	TRBD1	TRBV2	TRBJ1-4	TGTGCCAGCAGTGCACAGGGGGGGAAGGATGAAAAACTGTTTTTT	CASSAQGGKDEKLFF
once	TRBD1	TRBV7-9	TRBJ1-2	TGTGCCAGCAGCTTATATCAGGGGGGAGGCTACACCTTC	CASSLYQGGGYTF
once	TRBD2	TRBV29-1	TRBJ2-5	TGCAGCGTCAGGACTAGCGGGGCACAAGAGACCCAGTACTTC	CSVRTSGAQETQYF
NA	TRBD1	TRBV5-1	TRBJ1-4	TGCGCCAGCCATCCTGGACAGGGCGGGGAAAAACTGTTTTTT	CASHPGQGGEKLFF
few	TRBD2	TRBV10-3	TRBJ2-3	TGTGCCATCACCAATAGCGGGGGGGCCACAGATACGCAGTATTTT	CAITNSGGATDTQYF
NA	TRBD2	TRBV7-2	TRBJ2-2	TGTGCCAGCAGCTTAGCCGGGGGGGCGACCACCGGGGAGCTGTTTTTT	CASSLAGGATTGELFF